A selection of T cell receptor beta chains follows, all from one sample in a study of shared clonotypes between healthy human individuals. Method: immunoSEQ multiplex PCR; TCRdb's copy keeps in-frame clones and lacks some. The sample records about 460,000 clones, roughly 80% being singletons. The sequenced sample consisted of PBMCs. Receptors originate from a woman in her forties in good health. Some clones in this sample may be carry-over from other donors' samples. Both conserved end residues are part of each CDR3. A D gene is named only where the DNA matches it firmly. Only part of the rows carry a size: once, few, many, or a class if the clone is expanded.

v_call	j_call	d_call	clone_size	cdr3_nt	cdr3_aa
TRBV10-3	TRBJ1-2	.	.	TGTGCCATCACGGCAGACCGAGGCTATGGCTACACCTTC	CAITADRGYGYTF
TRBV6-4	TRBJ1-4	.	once	TGTGCCAGCAGTGAGAGAAAGGGGGGGTCAACTAATGAAAAACTGTTTTTT	CASSERKGGSTNEKLFF
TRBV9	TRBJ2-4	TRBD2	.	TGTGCCAGCAGTGAGGGAGGGTGGGGTCAAAACATTCAGTACTTC	CASSEGGWGQNIQYF
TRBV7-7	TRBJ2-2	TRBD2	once	TGTGCTAGCAGCCTAGCGGGAGGGCCGGGGACCGGGGAGCTGTTTTTT	CASSLAGGPGTGELFF
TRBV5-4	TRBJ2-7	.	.	TGTGCCAGCAGCTCCCCCACCGCTCCAGTCGGGCAGTACTTC	CASSSPTAPVGQYF
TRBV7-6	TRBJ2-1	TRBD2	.	TGTGCCAGCAGCCCTCAGGGACTAGCGGCGTACAATGAGCAGTTCTTC	CASSPQGLAAYNEQFF
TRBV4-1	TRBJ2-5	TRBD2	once	TGCGCCAGCAGCCAATATTGGACTAGCGGACAAGAGACCCAGTACTTC	CASSQYWTSGQETQYF
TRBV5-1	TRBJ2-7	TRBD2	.	TGCGCCAGCAGCTTGCACCTAGCGGGATTTTACGAGCAGTACTTC	CASSLHLAGFYEQYF
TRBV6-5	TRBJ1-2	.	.	TGTGCCAGCAGTCCCCCCGGCCCTTATGGCTACACCTTC	CASSPPGPYGYTF
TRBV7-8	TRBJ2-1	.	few	TGTGCCAGCAGCCCAGGACTCTTCAATGAGCAGTTCTTC	CASSPGLFNEQFF
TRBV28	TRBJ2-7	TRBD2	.	TGTGCCAGCAGTTCGCCCCCCAGTAGCGGGACCGCCGAGCAGTACTTC	CASSSPPSSGTAEQYF
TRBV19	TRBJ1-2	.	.	TGTGCCAGTAGTACGGGGGCCACCGCTGCTATGGGCTACACCTTC	CASSTGATAAMGYTF
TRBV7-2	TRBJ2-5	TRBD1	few	TGTGCCAGCACCGAGACAGGGAAAGAGACCCAGTACTTC	CASTETGKETQYF
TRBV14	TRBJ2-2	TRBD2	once	TGTGCCAGCAGCCAAGATCCTAGCGGGATCTCCGGGGAGCTGTTTTTT	CASSQDPSGISGELFF
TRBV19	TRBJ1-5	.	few	TGTGCCAGTAGTCGTTTAGGGGACAATCAGCCCCAGCATTTT	CASSRLGDNQPQHF
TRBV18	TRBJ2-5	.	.	TGTGCCAGCTCATCGTACCAAGAGACCCAGTACTTC	CASSSYQETQYF
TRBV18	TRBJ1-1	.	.	TGTGCCAGCTCACCACGGGGAGATCCGAACACTGAAGCTTTCTTT	CASSPRGDPNTEAFF
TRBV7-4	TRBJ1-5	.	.	TGTGCCAGCAGCATCACGCCGGCCCGCCTTCCTAATCAGCCCCAGCATTTT	CASSITPARLPNQPQHF
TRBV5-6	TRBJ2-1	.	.	TGTGCCAGCAGCTTGCTCGACAATGAGCAGTTCTTC	CASSLLDNEQFF
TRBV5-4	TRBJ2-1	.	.	TGTGCCAGCAGCGGTCCGGGACCCACCGTGGGTGAGCAGTTCTTC	CASSGPGPTVGEQFF
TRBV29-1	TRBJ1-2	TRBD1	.	TGCAGCGTTGAACGGGACAGGGGCTATGGCTACACCTTC	CSVERDRGYGYTF
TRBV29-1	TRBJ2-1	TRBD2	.	TGCAGCGTTGGGACCCGTGCGGGAGCCATCCTAATCTACAATGAGCAGTTCTTC	CSVGTRAGAILIYNEQFF
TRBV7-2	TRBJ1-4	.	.	TGTGCCAGCAGCAGGAAAGCAGCGGGACAACAAGGTGAAAAACTGTTTTTT	CASSRKAAGQQGEKLFF
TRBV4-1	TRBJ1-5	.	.	TGCGCCAGCAGCCAAGTTGCGATTAGCAATCAGCCCCAGCATTTT	CASSQVAISNQPQHF
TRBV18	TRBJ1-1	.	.	TGTGCCAGCTCACCGGACGCCACCCCTGGCACTGAAGCTTTCTTT	CASSPDATPGTEAFF
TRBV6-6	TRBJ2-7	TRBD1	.	TGTGCCAGCACCGACAGGGGAAGGTACGAGCAGTACTTC	CASTDRGRYEQYF
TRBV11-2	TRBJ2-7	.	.	TGTGCCAGCAGCTTAGACAGGGCCTACGAGCAGTACTTC	CASSLDRAYEQYF
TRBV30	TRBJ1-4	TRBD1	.	TGTGCCTCCGGGACAGATAATGAAAAACTGTTTTTT	CASGTDNEKLFF
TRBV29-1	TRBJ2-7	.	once	TGCAGCGTTGAAGATTCGGTAGCGGCCGGGGAGCAGTACTTC	CSVEDSVAAGEQYF
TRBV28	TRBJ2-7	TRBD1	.	TGTGCCAGCAGTCCTCCGGGACAGGGGAACTACGAGCAGTACTTC	CASSPPGQGNYEQYF
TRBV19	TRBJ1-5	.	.	TGTGCCAGTAGTACGGAAGGTGGGACCCAGCATTTT	CASSTEGGTQHF
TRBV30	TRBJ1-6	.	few	TGTGCCTGGAGTAGACATCAAGGGCTGGGGTCCCCCCTCCACTTT	CAWSRHQGLGSPLHF
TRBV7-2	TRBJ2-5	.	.	TGTGCCAGCAGCCAAGGGAGTGGAGGAGAGACCCAGTACTTC	CASSQGSGGETQYF
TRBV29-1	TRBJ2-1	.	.	TGCAGCGTTGAACGAGCTAGTGAGCAGTTCTTC	CSVERASEQFF
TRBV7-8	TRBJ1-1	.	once	TGTGCCAGCAGCCTGGACTACCTTGACACCACTGAAGCTTTCTTT	CASSLDYLDTTEAFF
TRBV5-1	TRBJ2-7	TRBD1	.	TGCGCCAGCTCGGAGGGGGGACAGGGGATAGAGCAGTACTTC	CASSEGGQGIEQYF
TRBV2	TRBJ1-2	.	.	TGTGCCAGCAGCTTACAGGAGAACTATGGCTACACCTTC	CASSLQENYGYTF
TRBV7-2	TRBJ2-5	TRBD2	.	TGTGCCAGCAGCTCCGACGGGACTATGGTAGGAGAGCAGTACTTC	CASSSDGTMVGEQYF
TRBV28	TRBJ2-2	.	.	TGTGCCAGCAGTTTAGGGAACCTCGGGGAGCTGTTTTTT	CASSLGNLGELFF
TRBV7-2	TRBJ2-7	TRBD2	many	TGTGCCAGCAGCAAGCGGGGGGGACTAGCGGTAACCTACGAGCAGTACTTC	CASSKRGGLAVTYEQYF
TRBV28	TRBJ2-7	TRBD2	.	TGTGCCAGCAGTTCGTCCGGGACTAGCTCCTACGAGCAGTACTTC	CASSSSGTSSYEQYF
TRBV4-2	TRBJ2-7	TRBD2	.	TGTGCCAGCAGCCAAGAGTGGGCTAGCGGACGGGGTGAGCAGTACTTC	CASSQEWASGRGEQYF
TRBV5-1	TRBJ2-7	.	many	TGCGCCAGCAGCTTGGAACGGGGCTACGAGCAGTACTTC	CASSLERGYEQYF
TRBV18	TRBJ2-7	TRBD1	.	TGTGCCAGCTCCGACAGGGCGCACGAGCAGTACTTC	CASSDRAHEQYF